This T cell receptor (beta chain) stems from a study of early T cells in non-severe SARS-CoV-2 infection. General study points: The VDJdb matching leaned toward anti-spike CD8 responses and overlooked private and CD4 specificities.

The CDR3 loop spans 16 amino acids. Germline values: CDR1 SGHTA, CDR2 FQGNSA. Unique molecular identifiers tagged individual cDNA molecules. TCRdb reprocessed the 5' RACE reads with MiXCR, giving one entry per CDR3 protein. The sample yields roughly 40,000 distinct CDR3 sequences, 6% to 8.5% seen once. As for this clonotype: Its target is not known. At one of its ends the junction is not consistent with the germline gene, which may arise from a read error.

The V and J genes are TRBV7-2 and TRBJ2-7, with TRBD2 identical over 9 bases. The TCR originated in an adult who was a healthcare worker with PCR-confirmed SARS-CoV-2 infection or an uninfected control (not recorded which). The sample comprised whole blood. The CDR3 here is CACSRGLAGPNHEQYF. CDR3 coding DNA: TGTGCCTGCAGCCGTGGGCTAGCGGGGCCAAACCACGAGCAGTACTTC.